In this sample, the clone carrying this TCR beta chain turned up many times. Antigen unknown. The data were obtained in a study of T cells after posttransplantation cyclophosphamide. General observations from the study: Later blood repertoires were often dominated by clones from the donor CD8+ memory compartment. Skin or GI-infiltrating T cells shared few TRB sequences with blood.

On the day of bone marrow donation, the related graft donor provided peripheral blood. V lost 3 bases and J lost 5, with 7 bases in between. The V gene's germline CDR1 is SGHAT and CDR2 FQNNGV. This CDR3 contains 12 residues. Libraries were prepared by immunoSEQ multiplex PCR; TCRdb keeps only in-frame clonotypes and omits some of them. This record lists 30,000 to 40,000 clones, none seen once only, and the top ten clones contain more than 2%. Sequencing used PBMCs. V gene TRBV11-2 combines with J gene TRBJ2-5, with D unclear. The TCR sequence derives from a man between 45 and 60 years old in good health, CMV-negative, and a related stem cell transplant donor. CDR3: CASSFSRETQYF. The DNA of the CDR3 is TGTGCCAGCAGCTTTAGCCGGGAGACCCAGTACTTC. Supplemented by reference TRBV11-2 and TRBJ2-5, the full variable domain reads EAGVAQSPRYKIIEKRQSVAFWCNPISGHATLYWYQQILGQGPKLLIQFQNNGVVDDSQLPKDRFSAERLKGVDSTLKIQPAKLEDSAVYLCASSFSRETQYFGPGTRLLVL.